This entry concerns a single T cell receptor (beta chain). This sample is part of a study of blood T cell repertoires in COVID-19. Study overall: Samples of COVID-19 (acute and convalescent) were obtained from the United States, Italy and Spain. T cells, B-cell-depleted T cells, or PBMCs provided the cDNA or gDNA that served as material.

Original data processing: Cell counts per sample came from amplifying reference gene primers. Libraries were prepared by immunoSEQ multiplex PCR; TCRdb keeps only in-frame clonotypes and omits some of them. V, J and clone size derive from that table, while D and trimming were established from the DNA sequence. The repertoire consists of about 150,000 clones, with about 89% occurring once and the leading ten covering less than 3%. Trimming cost V 4 bases and J 0 bases; bases outside gene matches: 6. Germline V CDR1 and CDR2: SNHLY, FYNNEI. There are 16 residues in the CDR3. The receptor was isolated from a man in his sixties with active or convalescent COVID-19. The rearrangement uses TRBV2 and TRBJ2-7; 10 bases fit TRBD2. The material sequenced was peripheral blood. The CDR3: CASSASGGGSSYEQYF. CDR3 bases: TGTGCCAGCAGTGCCAGCGGGGGGGGGAGCTCCTACGAGCAGTACTTC.